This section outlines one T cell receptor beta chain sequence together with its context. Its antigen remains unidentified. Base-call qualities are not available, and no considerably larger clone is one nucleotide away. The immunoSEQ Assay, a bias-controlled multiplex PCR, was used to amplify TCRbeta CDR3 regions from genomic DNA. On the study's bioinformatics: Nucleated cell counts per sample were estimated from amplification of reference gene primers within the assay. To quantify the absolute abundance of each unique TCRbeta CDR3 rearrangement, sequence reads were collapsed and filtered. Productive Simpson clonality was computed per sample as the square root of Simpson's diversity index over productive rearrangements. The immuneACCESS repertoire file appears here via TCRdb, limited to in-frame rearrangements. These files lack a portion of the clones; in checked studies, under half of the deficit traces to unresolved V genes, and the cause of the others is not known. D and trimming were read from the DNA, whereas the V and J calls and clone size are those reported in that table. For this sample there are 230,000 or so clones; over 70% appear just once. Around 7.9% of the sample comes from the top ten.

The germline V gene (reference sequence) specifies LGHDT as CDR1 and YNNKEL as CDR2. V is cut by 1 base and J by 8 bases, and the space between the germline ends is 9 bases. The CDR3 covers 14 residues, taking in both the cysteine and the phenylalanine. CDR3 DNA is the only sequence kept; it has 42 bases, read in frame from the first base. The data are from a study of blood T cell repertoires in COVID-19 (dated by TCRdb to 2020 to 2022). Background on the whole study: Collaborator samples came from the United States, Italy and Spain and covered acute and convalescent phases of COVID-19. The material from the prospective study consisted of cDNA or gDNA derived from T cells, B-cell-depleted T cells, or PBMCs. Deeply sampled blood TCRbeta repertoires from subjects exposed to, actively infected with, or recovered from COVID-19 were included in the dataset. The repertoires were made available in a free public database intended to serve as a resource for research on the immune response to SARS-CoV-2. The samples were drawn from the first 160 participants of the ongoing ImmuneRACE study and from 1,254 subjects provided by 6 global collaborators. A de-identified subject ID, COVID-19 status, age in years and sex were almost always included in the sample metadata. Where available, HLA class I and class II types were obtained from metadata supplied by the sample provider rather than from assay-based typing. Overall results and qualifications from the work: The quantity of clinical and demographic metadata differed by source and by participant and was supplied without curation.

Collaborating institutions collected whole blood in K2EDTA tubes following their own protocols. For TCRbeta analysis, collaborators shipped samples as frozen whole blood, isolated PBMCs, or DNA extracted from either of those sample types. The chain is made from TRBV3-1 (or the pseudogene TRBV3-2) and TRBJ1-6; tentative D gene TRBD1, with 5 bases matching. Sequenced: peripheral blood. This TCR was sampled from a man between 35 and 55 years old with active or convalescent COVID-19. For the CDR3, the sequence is CASSQVEGHSPLHF. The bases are TGTGCCAGCAGCCAAGTGGAGGGACATTCACCCCTCCACTTT.